Following are 24 T cell receptor beta chains from one sample sequenced in a study of T cell repertoires in cytomegalovirus infection. TCRdb called the reads again in MiXCR, with one record for every CDR3 protein. This table holds about 280,000 distinct CDR3 sequences, around 20% found once. Their antigens remain unidentified. The sequencing used cultured PBMCs, collected from culture after CMV antigen stimulation. The source is a human donor in good health (CMV status not recorded). Some clones in this sample may be carry-over from other donors' samples.

This clonotype was counted between two and nine times. The chain carries TRBV19 and TRBJ2-1; D may be TRBD2 (7 bases). Germline V CDR1 and CDR2: LNHDA, SQIVND (reference sequence). CDR3 size: 15 residues. The V end was cut by 2 bases, the J end by 3 bases, with 11 bases between. CDR3 nucleotides: TGTGCCAGTAGTATACGGGGGGCCGACTACAATGAGCAGTTCTTC. Translation gives CASSIRGADYNEQFF.

This clonotype is judged medium-sized. This chain links TRBV4-1 with TRBJ2-1, with D perhaps TRBD2 (6 bases). V lost 1 base and J 10 bases, leaving 14 bases between the germline ends. The germline CDR1 and CDR2 sequences are MGHRA and YSYEKL. The CDR3 length is 14 residues. CDR3 nucleotides: TGCGCCAGCAGCCAAGCGACTAGTCGTTACGAGCAGTTCTTC. This gives the protein CASSQATSRYEQFF.

The rearrangement uses TRBV5-6 and TRBJ1-1; 10 bases fit TRBD1. The length of the CDR3 is 15 residues. V was clipped by 3 bases and J by 5 bases; unmatched bases: 7. Germline V gene sequence: CDR1 SGHDT, CDR2 YYEEEE. The CDR3 DNA is TGTGCCAGCAGCTACGACAGGGGGCGACGAACTGAAGCTTTCTTT. The encoded protein is CASSYDRGRRTEAFF.

This clonotype was seen only a few times. CDR3 DNA sequence: TGTGCCAGCAGCTACGGCGGGAGGACGTTCTACAATGAGCAGTTCTTC. Translating gives CASSYGGRTFYNEQFF. The chain links TRBV7-9 to TRBJ2-1, with TRBD2 identical over 8 bases. Per the germline V gene, CDR1 is SEHNR and CDR2 is FQNEAQ (reference sequence). The J segment lost 3 bases and the V segment lost 4 bases, leaving 8 bases of the junction unmatched. The CDR3 extends over 16 amino acids.

This clonotype occurred many times. The CDR3 nucleotides read TGTGCCAGCAGCTTCGACAGGATGAAACCGCAGTATTTT. It is translated as CASSFDRMKPQYF. This chain uses TRBV7-9 with TRBJ2-3; possible D gene TRBD1, 6 bases. Germline V gives CDR1 SEHNR, CDR2 FQNEAQ (reference sequence). This CDR3 has 13 residues. The V end lost 3 bases, the J end lost 10 bases, and 14 bases lay between the germline ends. The whole variable domain, remainder taken from reference TRBV7-9 and TRBJ2-3, is DTGVSQNPRHKITKRGQNVTFRCDPISEHNRLYWYRQTLGQGPEFLTYFQNEAQLEKSRLLSDRFSAERPKGSFSTLEIQRTEQGDSAMYLCASSFDRMKPQYFGPGTRLTVL.

V gene TRBV27 combines with J gene TRBJ1-2; D gene ambiguous. Germline V gene data show CDR1 as MNHEY and CDR2 as SMNVEV (reference sequence). Deletions cut 5 bases from V and 1 base from J, with 11 bases between. The CDR3 is 14 residues long. CDR3 coding DNA: TGTGCCAGCAGTAGTTTCGGGCTTAACTATGGCTACACCTTC. Translating gives CASSSFGLNYGYTF.

This chain connects TRBV29-1 to TRBJ2-3, with 10 bases fitting TRBD2. Germline V CDR1 and CDR2: SQVTM, ANQGSEA. After removal of 4 bases from V and 3 bases from J, the junction contained 7 bases not matched to a gene. This CDR3 is 15 amino acids long. The chain's CDR3 is CSVATLAGVTDTQYF. CDR3 bases: TGCAGCGTTGCGACCCTAGCGGGAGTAACAGATACGCAGTATTTT.

This clonotype came up many times. The genes are TRBV7-2 and TRBJ2-7, with 8 bases lining up with TRBD2. The ends lost 5 bases at V and 4 bases at J; junction bases unmatched: 10. This CDR3 comprises 15 residues. The germline V gene has CDR1 SGHTA and CDR2 FQGNSA. CDR3 region: CASSPPLGLEYEQYF. The CDR3, as DNA: TGTGCCAGCAGCCCACCCTTGGGACTAGAGTACGAGCAGTACTTC.

This chain joins TRBV27 and TRBJ2-1, with TRBD1 matching 10 bases. The CDR3 sequence is 14 residues long. Germline trimming cut 8 bases from V and 1 base from J; bases unmatched to any gene: 2. Looked up from germline, CDR1 is MNHEY and CDR2 is SMNVEV (reference sequence). This chain's CDR3 is CASGTGASYNEQFF. DNA for the CDR3: TGTGCCAGCGGGACAGGGGCGTCCTACAATGAGCAGTTCTTC.

CDR3 protein: CASSLGRGRINEQFF. CDR3 sequence (DNA): TGTGCCAGCAGCTTAGGGCGCGGGAGGATTAATGAGCAGTTCTTC. The chain has TRBV11-3 and TRBJ2-1, with 8 bases matching TRBD2. The CDR3 spans 15 residues. Trimming at V came to 1 base and at J to 7 bases, leaving 6 bases not matched to a gene. The germline V gene encodes CDR1 SGHNT and CDR2 YENEEA.

The rearrangement links TRBV5-8 to TRBJ2-1; unclear D gene. The CDR3 extends over 15 amino acids. V was pared by 0 bases and J by 1 base, with 8 bases between. Germline V lookup: CDR1 SGHTS, CDR2 YDEGEE. The CDR3 region has the DNA TGTGCCAGCAGCTTGGTGGCGCAATCCTACAATGAGCAGTTCTTC. This encodes CASSLVAQSYNEQFF.

The rearrangement uses TRBV24-1 and TRBJ2-1; weak D call: TRBD2 (7 bases). V lost 5 bases, J lost 10 bases, and 26 bases lay in between. There are 17 residues in the CDR3. The V gene's germline CDR1 is KGHDR and CDR2 SFDVKD. The CDR3 spells CATSARGAGTTPGEQFF. The CDR3 DNA is TGTGCCACCAGTGCCAGGGGAGCCGGGACTACCCCCGGGGAGCAGTTCTTC.

This clonotype occurred many times. The V and J genes are TRBV7-2 and TRBJ2-7, with D tentatively TRBD1 (5 bases). V shed 3 bases and J shed 4 bases, with 7 bases lying between them. CDR3 length: 12 residues. CDR1 is SGHTA and CDR2 is FQGNSA in the germline V gene. The CDR3 nucleotides read TGTGCCAGCAGCTTTGGACATTACGAGCAGTACTTC. Its protein product is CASSFGHYEQYF. The full variable domain, with the rest looked up from reference TRBV7-2 and TRBJ2-7, is GAGVSQSPSNKVTEKGKDVELRCDPISGHTALYWYRQSLGQGLEFLIYFQGNSAPDKSGLPSDRFSAERTGGSVSTLTIQRTQQEDSAVYLCASSFGHYEQYFGPGTRLTVT.

At least ten counts were recorded for this clonotype. This chain joins TRBV6-5 and TRBJ2-3, with 10 bases fitting TRBD1. The junction had 3 bases not matched to a gene; V was cut back by 4 bases and J by 5 bases. Germline lookup yields CDR1 MNHEY and CDR2 SVGAGI. The CDR3 is made up of 14 amino acids. This chain's CDR3 is CASSFGTGEDTQYF. For the CDR3, the DNA is TGTGCCAGCAGTTTCGGGACAGGGGAAGATACGCAGTATTTT.

The chain uses TRBV6-2 or TRBV6-3 and TRBJ1-5; 7 positions agree with TRBD1. The germline gives CDR1 MNHEY, CDR2 SVGEGT. The CDR3 length is 16 residues. The trim removed 8 bases at V and 3 bases at J, leaving 13 bases unmatched. CDR3 residues: CASLDRAKGINQPQHF. Here the CDR3 DNA reads TGTGCCAGCCTTGACAGGGCTAAGGGGATCAATCAGCCCCAGCATTTT.

The V call is TRBV28, the J call TRBJ1-3; no reliable D call. V was shortened by 7 bases and J by 6 bases, with 4 bases between the two germline ends. Germline CDR1 and CDR2: MDHEN and SYDVKM. The CDR3 is 10 residues long. CDR3 DNA: TGTGCCAGCATCAAAAACACCATATATTTT. It yields the protein CASIKNTIYF.

The chain links TRBV7-9 to TRBJ2-4, with D possibly called TRBD1 or TRBD2 (6 bases each). V was trimmed by 6 bases and J by 0 bases, leaving 15 bases between them. CDR1 and CDR2 (germline): SEHNR, FQNEAQ (reference sequence). This CDR3 region has 16 residues. In DNA form, the CDR3 reads TGTGCCAGCAGTGGGGGGCTGGGGTTAGCCAAAAACATTCAGTACTTC. It codes for CASSGGLGLAKNIQYF.

This clonotype was observed a few times. The genes are TRBV12-3 or TRBV12-4 and TRBJ1-2; TRBD1 might be the D (5 bases). CDR3 size: 13 residues. V was trimmed by 7 bases and J by 4 bases, leaving 13 bases between them. The CDR3 coding sequence is TGTGCCAGCACCCCCGGGACGGTCTATGGCTACACCTTC. This encodes CASTPGTVYGYTF.

This clonotype was counted a few times. V gene TRBV4-1 combines with J gene TRBJ2-7; D gene ambiguous. The CDR3 is 15 amino acids. Germline V CDR1 and CDR2: MGHRA, YSYEKL. Deletions cut 1 base from V and 0 bases from J, with 10 bases between. CDR3 DNA: TGCGCCAGCAGCCAAGCATTGAGGAGCTCCTACGAGCAGTACTTC. Translating it yields CASSQALRSSYEQYF.

The chain is built from TRBV20-1 and TRBJ2-7; D not certain. The V gene lost 0 bases and the J gene lost 2 bases, with 11 bases spanning the gap. Per the germline V gene, CDR1 is DFQATT and CDR2 is SNEGSKA (reference sequence). This CDR3 spans 14 amino acids. The CDR3 reads CSARDSELPYEQYV. The CDR3 region has the DNA TGCAGTGCTAGAGATTCTGAACTTCCCTACGAGCAGTACGTC.

This rearrangement joins TRBV19 to TRBJ2-3; TRBD1 aligns across 12 bases. Per the germline V gene, CDR1 is LNHDA and CDR2 is SQIVND (reference sequence). The CDR3 consists of 15 residues. The V gene end was trimmed by 9 bases and the J gene end by 1 base; junction bases not matched to a gene: 5. The CDR3 loop reads CASRDRGRGTDTQYF. The CDR3 nucleotides read TGTGCCAGCCGGGACAGGGGGCGCGGCACAGATACGCAGTATTTT.

The chain joins TRBV15 to TRBJ2-7; 9 nucleotides agree with TRBD2. CDR3 length equals 15 residues. Looked up from germline, CDR1 is LNHNV and CDR2 is YYDKDF (reference sequence). The DNA of the CDR3 is TGTGCCACCAGCAGAGCCGGGACTAGCTCCCACGAGCAGTACGTC. This sequence encodes CATSRAGTSSHEQYV.

The chain has TRBV27 and TRBJ2-7; 12 nucleotides agree with TRBD2. CDR1 and CDR2 from the germline V gene are MNHEY and SMNVEV (reference sequence). CDR3 length: 15 amino acids. V trimming: 6 bases; J trimming: 0 bases; junction bases outside the gene matches: 3. The CDR3 DNA is TGTGCCAGCAGGCCGGGACTAGCGGGCTCCTACGAGCAGTACTTC. Translation: CASRPGLAGSYEQYF.

The CDR3 DNA sequence: TGTGCCAGCAGCCGCTACGCCCGGGCTAGTGACCCTCGGAATCGGCGAGAGACCCAGTACTTC. Translating gives CASSRYARASDPRNRRETQYF. V and J are TRBV13 and TRBJ2-5; D uncertain. This CDR3 region has 21 residues. V was trimmed by 5 bases and J by 4 bases, leaving 35 bases between them. Germline CDR1 is PRHDT and CDR2 is FYEKMQ (reference sequence).